This T cell receptor beta chain is from a study of Tregs in tolerant kidney transplant recipients. Clones were sequenced by immunoSEQ multiplex PCR, and TCRdb holds only the in-frame ones, with some missing. The sample lists about 56,000 clones; around 82% were seen once. Germline assignment: CDR1 SGDLS and CDR2 YYNGEE. The V and J ends lost 0 bases and 11 bases respectively, with 6 bases between them. The CDR3 runs 12 residues. The sequence was obtained from a human donor in good health. The sample taken for sequencing was CD4+ T cells from blood. The V gene is TRBV9, the J gene TRBJ1-6, with a weak D call TRBD1 (5 bases). The DNA of the CDR3 is TGTGCCAGCAGCGTAGGAGGGGCACCCCTCCACTTT. As protein: CASSVGGAPLHF. Full variable domain (missing parts from reference TRBV9 and TRBJ1-6): DSGVTQTPKHLITATGQRVTLRCSPRSGDLSVYWYQQSLDQGLQFLIQYYNGEERAKGNILERFSAQQFPDLHSELNLSSLELGDSALYFCASSVGGAPLHFGNGTRLTVT.